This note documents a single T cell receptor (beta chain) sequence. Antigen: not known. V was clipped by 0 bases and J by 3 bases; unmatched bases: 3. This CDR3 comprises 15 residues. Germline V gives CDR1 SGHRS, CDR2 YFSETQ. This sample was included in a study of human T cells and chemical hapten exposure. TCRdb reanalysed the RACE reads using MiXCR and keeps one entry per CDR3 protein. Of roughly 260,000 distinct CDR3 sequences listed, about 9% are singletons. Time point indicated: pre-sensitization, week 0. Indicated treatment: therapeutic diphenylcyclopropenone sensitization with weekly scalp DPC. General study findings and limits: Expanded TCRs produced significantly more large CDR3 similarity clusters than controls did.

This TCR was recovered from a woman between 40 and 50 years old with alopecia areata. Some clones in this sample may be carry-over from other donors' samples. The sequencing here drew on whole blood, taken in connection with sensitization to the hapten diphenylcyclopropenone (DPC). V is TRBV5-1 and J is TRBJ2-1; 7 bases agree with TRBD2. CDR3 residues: CASSLASGHYNEQFF. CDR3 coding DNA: TGCGCCAGCAGCTTGGCTAGCGGACACTACAATGAGCAGTTCTTC.